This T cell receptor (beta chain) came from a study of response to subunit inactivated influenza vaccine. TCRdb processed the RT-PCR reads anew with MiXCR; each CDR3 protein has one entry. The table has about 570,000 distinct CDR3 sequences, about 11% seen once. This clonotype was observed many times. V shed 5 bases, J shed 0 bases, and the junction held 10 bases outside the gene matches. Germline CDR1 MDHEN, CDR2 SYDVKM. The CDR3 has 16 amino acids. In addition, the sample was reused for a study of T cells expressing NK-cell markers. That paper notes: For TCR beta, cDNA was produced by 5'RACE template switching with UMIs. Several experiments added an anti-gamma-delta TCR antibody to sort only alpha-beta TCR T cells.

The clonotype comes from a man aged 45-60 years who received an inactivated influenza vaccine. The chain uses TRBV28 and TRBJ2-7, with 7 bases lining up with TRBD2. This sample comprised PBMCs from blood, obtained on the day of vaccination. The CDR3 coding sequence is TGTGCCAGCAGTACCGATTCGAGGGAGGGCTCCTACGAGCAGTACTTC. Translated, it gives CASSTDSREGSYEQYF. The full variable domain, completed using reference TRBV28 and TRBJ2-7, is DVKVTQSSRYLVKRTGEKVFLECVQDMDHENMFWYRQDPGLGLRLIYFSYDVKMKEKGDIPEGYSVSREKKERFSLILESASTNQTSMYLCASSTDSREGSYEQYFGPGTRLTVT.